This T cell receptor beta chain was captured by sequencing in a study of OX40 agonist ivuxolimab in advanced cancers. Study summary: The treatment was a fully human IgG2 OX40 agonist, ivuxolimab.

Clones were read by immunoSEQ multiplex PCR, and TCRdb kept only the in-frame ones, dropping some. The profile covers tens of thousands of clones, with about 90% appearing a single time and around 0.46% taken by the ten largest. With 8 bases clipped from V and 1 base from J, the junction kept 6 bases outside the gene matches. Germline V CDR1 and CDR2: SQVTM, ANQGSEA. This CDR3 comprises 13 residues. Sample: CD4+ or CD8+ T cells sorted from blood, taken in a trial of the OX40 agonist ivuxolimab. The receptor comes from an adult with an advanced solid tumor such as melanoma, head and neck, liver or kidney cancer. The chain uses TRBV29-1 and TRBJ2-7; 9 positions match TRBD1. This CDR3 is CSIGQGNSYEQYF. The CDR3 region has the DNA TGCAGCATAGGACAGGGGAATTCCTACGAGCAGTACTTC.